Each of the 7 T cell receptor beta chains below was sequenced from the same sample in a study of blood T cell repertoires in COVID-19. The data were produced by immunoSEQ multiplex PCR, yet TCRdb's version contains in-frame clones alone and is incomplete. The data show 100,000 or so clones, roughly three quarters seen once. Input material: peripheral blood. These receptors were taken from a human donor in a cohort sampled during active COVID-19.

There are a few counts of this clone. V gene TRBV4-1 combines with J gene TRBJ2-2; the match to TRBD2 covers 10 bases. CDR1 is MGHRA, CDR2 YSYEKL, per germline. With 1 base clipped from V and 7 bases from J, the junction kept 9 bases outside the gene matches. CDR3 length equals 17 residues. The CDR3 DNA is TGCGCCAGCAGCCAAGTCCCTAGCGGGAGACGTTTCGGGGAGCTGTTTTTT. Translating it yields CASSQVPSGRRFGELFF.

The chain joins TRBV19 to TRBJ2-3, with 7 nucleotides matching TRBD2. This CDR3 has 16 residues. V lost 6 bases to trimming and J lost 1 base; unmatched junction nucleotides: 10. CDR1 and CDR2 (germline): LNHDA, SQIVND (reference sequence). CDR3 in amino acids: CASSPRASGGTDTQYF. CDR3 DNA: TGTGCCAGTAGCCCTCGGGCTAGCGGAGGCACAGATACGCAGTATTTT.

The chain links TRBV4-3 to TRBJ2-7; weak D call: TRBD2 (6 bases). The CDR3 covers 16 residues. The V and J ends lost 0 bases and 4 bases respectively, with 16 bases between them. Germline V CDR1 and CDR2: LGHNA, YSLEER. DNA for the CDR3: TGCGCCAGCAGCCAAGATATTTGGGGACTCTCTTACGAGCAGTACTTC. It yields the protein CASSQDIWGLSYEQYF.

The rearrangement links TRBV18 to TRBJ2-1; D is unclear. The CDR3 loop spans 14 amino acids. V lost 3 bases, J lost 0 bases, and 6 bases lay in between. From germline, CDR1 is KGHSH and CDR2 LQKENI. CDR3 region: CASSPLSSYNEQFF. The DNA for the CDR3 is TGTGCCAGCTCACCCCTGAGCTCCTACAATGAGCAGTTCTTC. Based on the CDR3 plus reference TRBV18 and TRBJ2-1, the full variable domain is NAGVMQNPRHLVRRRGQEARLRCSPMKGHSHVYWYRQLPEEGLKFMVYLQKENIIDESGMPKERFSAEFPKEGPSILRIQQVVRGDSAAYFCASSPLSSYNEQFFGPGTRLTVL.

The J gene is TRBJ1-5, the V gene TRBV16; D is unresolved. From germline, CDR1 is KGHSY and CDR2 FQNENV. The CDR3 has 13 residues. Trimming took 8 bases from V and 3 from J, leaving 11 bases between them. The CDR3 coding sequence is TGTGCCAGCCAGAAGGAGCCCAATCAGCCCCAGCATTTT. Amino acid sequence: CASQKEPNQPQHF.

There are a few counts of this clone. The V and J genes are TRBV20-1 and TRBJ2-3; 13 bases agree with TRBD2. V lost 3 bases, J lost 6 bases, and 6 bases stayed unmatched. Germline V gene data show CDR1 as DFQATT and CDR2 as SNEGSKA (reference sequence). The CDR3 runs 15 residues. The CDR3 DNA is TGCAGTGCTAGTGAACTAGCGGGAGGGGGGGATACGCAGTATTTT. It specifies CSASELAGGGDTQYF.

This chain links TRBV6-5 with TRBJ2-2; D is unresolved. Germline CDR1 is MNHEY and CDR2 is SVGAGI. This CDR3 comprises 13 residues. Trimming pared 6 bases from V and 5 bases from J, leaving 10 bases between. CDR3 coding DNA: TGTGCCAGCAGCATAAGTACTACCGGGGAGCTGTTTTTT. Its protein is CASSISTTGELFF.